These 24 T cell receptor beta chains were all obtained from the same sample, sequenced in a study of blood T cell repertoires in COVID-19. Assay: immunoSEQ multiplex PCR; the TCRdb copy retains only in-frame clones and omits some. In the table there are 100,000 to 150,000 clones, 70% to 90% of which are singletons. What was sequenced was peripheral blood. The receptor source for this set is a man between 50 and 59 years old with acute or convalescent COVID-19.

The rearrangement uses TRBV7-9 and TRBJ1-1; D might be TRBD1 (6 bases). The CDR3 covers 13 residues. Germline loops: CDR1 SEHNR, CDR2 FQNEAQ (reference sequence). Trimming cost V 6 bases and J 2 bases, with 10 bases left between them. CDR3 in amino acids: CASSLQGNTEAFF. The DNA for the CDR3 is TGTGCCAGCAGTTTACAGGGTAACACTGAAGCTTTCTTT.

The chain carries TRBV6-5 and TRBJ1-5, with D unclear. CDR1 is MNHEY, CDR2 SVGAGI, per germline. The CDR3 covers 13 residues. V lost 5 bases to trimming and J lost 7 bases, with 12 bases between them. CDR3 nucleotide sequence: TGTGCCAGCAGTCGCCGTTTCGCGCAGCCCCAGCATTTT. Its protein is CASSRRFAQPQHF.

The chain recombines TRBV6-4 with TRBJ2-2; TRBD2 matches at 10 bases. The V gene's germline CDR1 is MRHNA and CDR2 SNTAGT. The length of the CDR3 is 17 residues. The junction had 5 bases not matched to a gene; V was cut back by 4 bases and J by 0 bases. The CDR3 loop reads CASSVLAGVTNTGELFF. In nucleotides, the CDR3 is TGTGCCAGCAGTGTCCTAGCGGGAGTAACGAACACCGGGGAGCTGTTTTTT.

V is TRBV2 and J is TRBJ1-2; 8 bases map to TRBD1. Germline V gives CDR1 SNHLY, CDR2 FYNNEI. With 0 bases clipped from V and 5 bases from J, the junction kept 8 bases outside the gene matches. The CDR3 has 16 residues. In DNA form, the CDR3 reads TGTGCCAGCAGTGAAGCTGAGGACAGGGCGGAATATGGCTACACCTTC. Its translation: CASSEAEDRAEYGYTF.

This clone has more than one count but fewer than ten. The rearrangement links TRBV5-6 to TRBJ1-3; TRBD1 aligns across 10 bases. V dropped 3 bases and J dropped 8; count of bases not matched to a gene: 5. Germline-derived CDR1 and CDR2 are SGHDT and YYEEEE. The CDR3 is 14 amino acids. The CDR3 DNA is TGTGCCAGCAGCTCAAGACAGGGGGCGGACACCATATATTTT. Amino acid sequence: CASSSRQGADTIYF.

A single count supports this clone. The chain has TRBV5-1 and TRBJ2-5; D not certain. V was clipped by 5 bases and J by 2 bases, with 13 bases between them. From germline, CDR1 is SGHRS and CDR2 YFSETQ. This CDR3 has 14 residues. DNA of the CDR3: TGCGCCAGCAGTCCAATCGACACTCAAGAGACCCAGTACTTC. Encoded protein: CASSPIDTQETQYF.

This clone was counted once. J is TRBJ2-5 and V is TRBV19, with D unclear. The germline V and J ends were trimmed by 4 bases and 5 bases, with 11 bases remaining between them. The CDR3 totals 13 residues. The germline V gene encodes CDR1 LNHDA and CDR2 SQIVND (reference sequence). CDR3 protein: CASSTSYWETQYF. The DNA of the CDR3 is TGTGCCAGTAGTACGTCTTACTGGGAGACCCAGTACTTC.

The table lists this clone with a count of one. The V and J genes are TRBV6-5 and TRBJ2-2; 7 positions agree with TRBD1. V shed 0 bases, J shed 6 bases, and the junction held 7 bases outside the gene matches. The CDR3 covers 16 residues. Germline CDR1 and CDR2: MNHEY and SVGAGI. The CDR3 loop is CASSYSRDSGSGELFF. The CDR3 DNA reads TGTGCCAGCAGTTACTCTAGGGACAGTGGGTCCGGGGAGCTGTTTTTT.

CDR3 sequence reads: CASSSSSYYGYTF. CDR3 nucleotide sequence: TGTGCCAGCAGTTCGTCTAGTTACTATGGCTACACCTTC. The gene calls are TRBV28 and TRBJ1-2; D not certain. The CDR3 is made up of 13 amino acids. The germline V gene has CDR1 MDHEN and CDR2 SYDVKM. V lost 4 bases and J 3 bases, leaving 9 bases between the germline ends.

The chain carries TRBV5-6 and TRBJ1-5; 7 bases agree with TRBD1. CDR3 length equals 16 residues. CDR1 SGHDT and CDR2 YYEEEE come from the germline V gene. V lost 5 bases, J lost 2 bases, and 10 bases stayed unmatched. The CDR3 DNA follows: TGTGCCAGCAGTTCGAGGACAGGTTCACGCAATCAGCCCCAGCATTTT. Its protein product is CASSSRTGSRNQPQHF.

This chain links TRBV28 with TRBJ2-1; D is perhaps TRBD2 (5 bases). The CDR3 runs to 15 residues. In germline, CDR1 is MDHEN, CDR2 SYDVKM. V shed 7 bases and J shed 9 bases, with 22 bases lying between them. This CDR3 reads CASTKGLAQLGEQFF. CDR3 sequence (DNA): TGTGCCAGCACCAAAGGGCTAGCCCAGTTGGGTGAGCAGTTCTTC.

In its sample, this clone was seen once. CDR3 loop: CASRVANSPLHF. In nucleotides, the CDR3 is TGTGCCAGCCGGGTTGCTAATTCACCCCTCCACTTT. The rearrangement joins TRBV10-3 to TRBJ1-6; no clear D. The V end was cut by 10 bases, the J end by 6 bases, with 10 bases between. From germline, CDR1 is ENHRY and CDR2 SYGVKD. The CDR3 consists of 12 residues.

The V gene is TRBV28, the J gene TRBJ2-7; 12 nucleotides agree with TRBD2. V lost 7 bases and J lost 4; bases outside the gene matches: 5. Germline V gene lookup returns CDR1 MDHEN and CDR2 SYDVKM. The CDR3 totals 14 residues. DNA for the CDR3: TGTGCCAGCACGGGACTAGCGGGCAAATACGAGCAGTACTTC. Its translation is CASTGLAGKYEQYF. Together with reference TRBV28 and TRBJ2-7, the CDR3 gives the full variable domain: DVKVTQSSRYLVKRTGEKVFLECVQDMDHENMFWYRQDPGLGLRLIYFSYDVKMKEKGDIPEGYSVSREKKERFSLILESASTNQTSMYLCASTGLAGKYEQYFGPGTRLTVT.

This chain uses TRBV6-5 with TRBJ1-2; 8 bases are shared with TRBD1. This CDR3 is 14 amino acids long. The V gene's germline CDR1 is MNHEY and CDR2 SVGAGI. Trimming removed 2 bases from V and 5 bases from J; junction bases left unmatched: 4. The chain's CDR3 is CASSYHRTGYGYTF. Here the CDR3 DNA reads TGTGCCAGCAGTTACCATAGGACAGGGTATGGCTACACCTTC.

The sample holds a few counts of this clone. The V and J genes are TRBV27 and TRBJ1-2; D unresolved. Germline V lookup: CDR1 MNHEY, CDR2 SMNVEV (reference sequence). The V and J ends lost 3 bases and 5 bases respectively, with 13 bases between them. CDR3 length: 14 residues. Written as DNA, the CDR3 is TGTGCCAGCAGTTTTCGGGGAGGTGAATATGGCTACACCTTC. Translated: CASSFRGGEYGYTF.

This clone was counted only a few times. The chain uses TRBV5-5 and TRBJ2-1, with TRBD2 matching 8 bases. Trimming at V came to 3 bases and at J to 5 bases, leaving 10 bases not matched to a gene. CDR3 size: 16 residues. Germline-derived CDR1 and CDR2 are SGHKS and YYEKEE (reference sequence). Written as DNA, the CDR3 is TGTGCCAGCAGCTATTCGGGAAATAGCGGGAACAATGAGCAGTTCTTC. It codes for CASSYSGNSGNNEQFF.

The chain uses TRBV5-1 and TRBJ2-7, with a tentative D call TRBD1 (6 bases). Trimming took 2 bases from V and 5 from J, leaving 14 bases between them. CDR1 is SGHRS and CDR2 is YFSETQ in the germline V gene. The CDR3 consists of 14 residues. The CDR3 DNA reads as TGCGCCAGCAGCTTCCGACAGGCGCCTGACGAGCAGTACTTC. Its translation is CASSFRQAPDEQYF. The whole variable domain, remainder taken from reference TRBV5-1 and TRBJ2-7, is KAGVTQTPRYLIKTRGQQVTLSCSPISGHRSVSWYQQTPGQGLQFLFEYFSETQRNKGNFPGRFSGRQFSNSRSEMNVSTLELGDSALYLCASSFRQAPDEQYFGPGTRLTVT.

The rearrangement links TRBV29-1 to TRBJ2-5; possibly TRBD2 for D (6 bases). Trimming took off 4 bases at V and 4 bases at J, with 7 bases between the two ends. The CDR3 sequence is 11 residues long. The germline gives CDR1 SQVTM, CDR2 ANQGSEA. The CDR3 sequence: CSVVGGETQYF. CDR3 DNA: TGCAGCGTTGTGGGAGGAGAGACCCAGTACTTC.

The chain employs TRBV19 and TRBJ1-5; D is uncertain. CDR3 length: 13 amino acids. V was shortened by 6 bases and J by 0 bases, with 6 bases between the two germline ends. From germline, CDR1 is LNHDA and CDR2 SQIVND (reference sequence). The CDR3 nucleotides read TGTGCCAGTAGACAGATTAGCAATCAGCCCCAGCATTTT. As protein: CASRQISNQPQHF.

The chain has TRBV7-2 and TRBJ1-5; 7 bases match TRBD1. J gave up 3 bases and V 1 base, and 6 bases lay outside the gene matches. The CDR3 has 16 amino acids. Per the germline V gene, CDR1 is SGHTA and CDR2 is FQGNSA. The CDR3 region is CASSLGTGPTNQPQHF. CDR3 DNA sequence: TGTGCCAGCAGCTTAGGGACAGGTCCCACCAATCAGCCCCAGCATTTT.

Remarks on this clone: Compared with germline, one end of the junction differs, possibly owing to a read error. This sequence joins TRBV15 and TRBJ1-5, with 7 nucleotides matching TRBD1. In germline, CDR1 is LNHNV, CDR2 YYDKDF (reference sequence). The CDR3 runs 16 residues. CDR3 in amino acids: CATNRYDRVGNQPQHF. Written as DNA, the CDR3 is TGTGCCACCAACAGATACGACAGGGTAGGCAATCAGCCCCAGCATTTT.

The chain recombines TRBV6-6 with TRBJ1-4; 7 positions match TRBD1. V dropped 5 bases and J dropped 0; count of bases not matched to a gene: 3. In germline, CDR1 is MNHNY, CDR2 SVGAGI (reference sequence). The CDR3 has 15 amino acids. Written as DNA, the CDR3 is TGTGCCAGCAGTCGACAGGGCGCAACTAATGAAAAACTGTTTTTT. This translates into CASSRQGATNEKLFF.

In its sample, this clone was seen once. This rearrangement joins TRBV5-4 to TRBJ2-5, with D hard to call. The germline CDR1 and CDR2 sequences are SGHNT and YYREEE (reference sequence). V was shortened by 0 bases and J by 5 bases, with 5 bases between the two germline ends. The CDR3 covers 12 residues. The CDR3 DNA follows: TGTGCCAGCAGCTTGGTTCGGGAGACCCAGTACTTC. Encoded protein: CASSLVRETQYF.

The J gene is TRBJ2-3, the V gene TRBV29-1; tentative D call: TRBD1 (6 bases). The V end lost 1 base, the J end lost 3 bases, and 17 bases lay between the germline ends. The CDR3 spans 16 residues. Germline CDR1 is SQVTM and CDR2 is ANQGSEA. The CDR3 DNA sequence: TGCAGCGTTGAAGGTTTGGTGACAGGCGCAACAGATACGCAGTATTTT. Protein product: CSVEGLVTGATDTQYF.